This T cell receptor (beta chain) was found in a study of blood T cell repertoires in COVID-19. Overall study context: In each case, the material was cDNA or gDNA derived from T cells, B-cell-depleted T cells, or PBMCs.

Germline CDR1 is KGHSH and CDR2 is LQKENI. Trimming stripped 0 bases from V and 5 bases from J, with 8 bases between. The CDR3 contains 14 residues. It was during active infection that Seattle patients were enrolled and then longitudinally followed. Original processing notes: Scientists estimated how many nucleated cells there were by amplifying reference gene primers. The repertoire was sequenced with immunoSEQ multiplex PCR; TCRdb's copy has only in-frame clones and lacks some. V and J calls plus clone size are reproduced from that table; the DNA served to infer D and trimming. The data show roughly 180,000 clones, with under 85% seen just once and about 6.9% held by the top ten. This clone was observed a few times.

The TCR sequence derives from a man at least 80 years old with COVID-19, enrolled during active disease. Sequenced material: peripheral blood. The chain carries TRBV18 and TRBJ2-1; D gene unclear. For the CDR3, the DNA is TGTGCCAGCTCACCACCGTGGCAGAACAATGAGCAGTTCTTC. Its protein is CASSPPWQNNEQFF.